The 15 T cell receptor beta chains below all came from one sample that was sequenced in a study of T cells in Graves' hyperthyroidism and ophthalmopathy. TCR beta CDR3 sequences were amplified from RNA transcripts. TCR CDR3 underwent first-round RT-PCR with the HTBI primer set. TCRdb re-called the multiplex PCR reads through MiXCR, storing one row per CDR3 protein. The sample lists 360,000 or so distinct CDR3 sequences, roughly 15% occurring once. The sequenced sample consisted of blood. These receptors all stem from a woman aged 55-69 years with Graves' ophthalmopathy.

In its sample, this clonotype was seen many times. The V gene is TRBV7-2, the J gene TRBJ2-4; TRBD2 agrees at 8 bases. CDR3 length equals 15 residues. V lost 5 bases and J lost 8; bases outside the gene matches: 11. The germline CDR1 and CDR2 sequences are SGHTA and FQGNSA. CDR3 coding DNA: TGTGCCAGCAGCACCAATAGCGGGAAGGGGCACATTCAGTACTTC. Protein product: CASSTNSGKGHIQYF.

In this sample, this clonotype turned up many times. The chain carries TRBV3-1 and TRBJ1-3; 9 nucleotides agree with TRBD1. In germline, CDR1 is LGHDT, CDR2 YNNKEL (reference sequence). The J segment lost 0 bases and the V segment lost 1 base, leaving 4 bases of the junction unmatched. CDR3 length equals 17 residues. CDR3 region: CASSQADRGFSGNTIYF. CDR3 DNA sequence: TGTGCCAGCAGCCAAGCTGACAGGGGGTTCTCTGGAAACACCATATATTTT.

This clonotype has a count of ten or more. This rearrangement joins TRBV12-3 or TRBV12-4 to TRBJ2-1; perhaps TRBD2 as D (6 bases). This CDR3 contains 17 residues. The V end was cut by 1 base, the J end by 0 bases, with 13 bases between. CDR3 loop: CASSLGADYPSYNEQFF. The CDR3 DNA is TGTGCCAGCAGTTTAGGAGCGGACTACCCCTCCTACAATGAGCAGTTCTTC.

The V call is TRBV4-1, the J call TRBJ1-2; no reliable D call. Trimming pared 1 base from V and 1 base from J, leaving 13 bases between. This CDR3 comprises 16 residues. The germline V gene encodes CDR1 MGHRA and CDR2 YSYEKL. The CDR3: CASSQGVAPLNYGYTF. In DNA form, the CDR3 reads TGCGCCAGCAGCCAAGGAGTGGCACCTCTTAACTATGGCTACACCTTC.

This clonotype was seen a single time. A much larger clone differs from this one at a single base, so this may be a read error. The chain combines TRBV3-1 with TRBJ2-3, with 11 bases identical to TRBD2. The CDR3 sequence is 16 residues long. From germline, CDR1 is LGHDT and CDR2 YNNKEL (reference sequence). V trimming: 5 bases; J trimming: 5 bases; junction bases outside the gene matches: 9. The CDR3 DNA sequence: TGTGCCAGCAGCTCGAGGACTAGCGGGCCGATAGATACGCAGTATTTT. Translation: CASSSRTSGPIDTQYF.

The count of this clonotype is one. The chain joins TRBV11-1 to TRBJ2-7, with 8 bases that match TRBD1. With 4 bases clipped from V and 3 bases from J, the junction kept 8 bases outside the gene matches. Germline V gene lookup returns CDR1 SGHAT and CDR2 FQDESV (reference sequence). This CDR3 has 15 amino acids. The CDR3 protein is CASSSGQAAYYEQYF. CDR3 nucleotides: TGTGCCAGCAGCTCGGGACAGGCAGCGTACTACGAGCAGTACTTC.

The CDR3 here is CASSQDYGSTGELFF. In DNA, the CDR3 is TGCGCCAGCAGCCAAGATTACGGGTCCACCGGGGAGCTGTTTTTT. The chain has TRBV4-1 and TRBJ2-2; D is ambiguous. V gave up 0 bases and J gave up 4 bases, with 9 bases separating them. This CDR3 has 15 residues. Germline V gene data show CDR1 as MGHRA and CDR2 as YSYEKL.

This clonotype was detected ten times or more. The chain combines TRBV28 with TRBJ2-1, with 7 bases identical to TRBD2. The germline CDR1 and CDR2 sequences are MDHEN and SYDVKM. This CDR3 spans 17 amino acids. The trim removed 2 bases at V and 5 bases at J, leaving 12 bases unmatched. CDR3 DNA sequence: TGTGCCAGCAGTTTAGTACGAATAGCGGGTATCAACAATGAGCAGTTCTTC. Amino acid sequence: CASSLVRIAGINNEQFF.

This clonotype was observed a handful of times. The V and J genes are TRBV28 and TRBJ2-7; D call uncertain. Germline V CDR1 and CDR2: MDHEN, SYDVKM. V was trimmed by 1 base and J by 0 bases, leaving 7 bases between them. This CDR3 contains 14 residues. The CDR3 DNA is TGTGCCAGCAGTTTATTTACAGACTCCTACGAGCAGTACTTC. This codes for CASSLFTDSYEQYF.

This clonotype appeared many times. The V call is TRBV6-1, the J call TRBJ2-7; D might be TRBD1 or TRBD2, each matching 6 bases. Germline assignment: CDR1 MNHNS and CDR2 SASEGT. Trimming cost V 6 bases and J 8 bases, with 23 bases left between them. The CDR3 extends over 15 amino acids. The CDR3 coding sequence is TGTGCCAGCAGCCAGACAGGAGCGGAGGGTTATAAGCAGTACTTC. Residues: CASSQTGAEGYKQYF.

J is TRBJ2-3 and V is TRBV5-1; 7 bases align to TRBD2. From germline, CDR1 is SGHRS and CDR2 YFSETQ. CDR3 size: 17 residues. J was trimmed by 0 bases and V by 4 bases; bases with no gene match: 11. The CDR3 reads CASSPALASGSTDTQYF. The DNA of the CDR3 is TGCGCCAGCAGCCCGGCACTAGCGTCTGGTAGCACAGATACGCAGTATTTT.

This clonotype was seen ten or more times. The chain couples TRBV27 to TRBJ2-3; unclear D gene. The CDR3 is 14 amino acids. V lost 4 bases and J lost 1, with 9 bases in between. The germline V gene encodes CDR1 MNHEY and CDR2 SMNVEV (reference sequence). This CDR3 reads CASSSQEGTDTQYF. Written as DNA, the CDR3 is TGTGCCAGCAGTTCTCAGGAAGGCACAGATACGCAGTATTTT.

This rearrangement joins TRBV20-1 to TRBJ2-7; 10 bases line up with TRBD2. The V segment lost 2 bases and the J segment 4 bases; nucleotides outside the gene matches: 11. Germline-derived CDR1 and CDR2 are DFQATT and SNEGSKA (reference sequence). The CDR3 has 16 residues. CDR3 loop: CSARILAGEFLYEQYF. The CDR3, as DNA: TGCAGTGCTAGAATCCTAGCGGGAGAATTCTTATACGAGCAGTACTTC.

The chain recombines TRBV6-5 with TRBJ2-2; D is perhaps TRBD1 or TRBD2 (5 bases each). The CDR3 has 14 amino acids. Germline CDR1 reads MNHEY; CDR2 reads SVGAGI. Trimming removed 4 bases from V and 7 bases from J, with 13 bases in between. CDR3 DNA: TGTGCCAGCAGTTGGCCGGGACCACACGGGGAGCTGTTTTTT. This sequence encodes CASSWPGPHGELFF.

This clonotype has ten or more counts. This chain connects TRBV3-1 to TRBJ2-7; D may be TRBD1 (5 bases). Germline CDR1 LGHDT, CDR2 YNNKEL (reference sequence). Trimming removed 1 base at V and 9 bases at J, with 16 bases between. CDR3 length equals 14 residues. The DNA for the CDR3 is TGTGCCAGCAGCCAAGTCCGGACAACCCCTTTGCAGTACTTC. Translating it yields CASSQVRTTPLQYF.